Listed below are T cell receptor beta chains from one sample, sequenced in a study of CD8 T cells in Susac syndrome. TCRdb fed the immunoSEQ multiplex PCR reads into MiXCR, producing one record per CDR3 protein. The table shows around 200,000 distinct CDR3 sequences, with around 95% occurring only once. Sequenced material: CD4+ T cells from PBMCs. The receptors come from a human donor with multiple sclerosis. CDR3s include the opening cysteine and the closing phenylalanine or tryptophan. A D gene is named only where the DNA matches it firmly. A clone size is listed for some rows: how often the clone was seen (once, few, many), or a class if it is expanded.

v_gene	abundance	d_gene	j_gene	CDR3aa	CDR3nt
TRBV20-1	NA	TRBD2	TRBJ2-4	CSAIGLADIQYF	TGCAGTGCCATTGGACTAGCCGACATTCAGTACTTC
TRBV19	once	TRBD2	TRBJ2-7	CASSTIAGSYEQYF	TGTGCCAGTAGTACGATAGCGGGGTCCTACGAGCAGTACTTC
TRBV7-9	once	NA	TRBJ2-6	CASRITLDSGANVLTF	TGTGCCAGCAGAATTACACTGGACTCTGGGGCCAACGTCCTGACTTTC
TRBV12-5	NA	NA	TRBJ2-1	CASGLDGGPYNEQFF	TGTGCTAGTGGTTTGGACGGGGGGCCCTACAATGAGCAGTTCTTC
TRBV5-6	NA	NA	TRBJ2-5	CASSRGTEQETQYF	TGTGCCAGCAGCCGCGGGACAGAGCAAGAGACCCAGTACTTC
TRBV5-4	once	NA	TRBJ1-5	CATPLSYRDDDLHQPQHF	TGTGCCACACCTTTAAGCTACCGGGACGACGACCTCCATCAGCCCCAGCATTTT
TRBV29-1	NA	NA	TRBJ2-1	CSSTDRGRSLYNEQFF	TGCAGCTCTACCGACCGGGGCCGTAGCCTATACAATGAGCAGTTCTTC
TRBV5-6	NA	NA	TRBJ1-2	CASSVTGGYTF	TGTGCCAGCAGCGTGACAGGTGGCTACACCTTC
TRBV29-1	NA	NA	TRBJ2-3	CSVVDWVGSTDTQYF	TGCAGCGTGGTGGATTGGGTGGGGTCCACAGATACGCAGTATTTT
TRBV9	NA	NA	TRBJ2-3	CASSPLEIDTQYF	TGTGCCAGCAGCCCTCTCGAGATAGATACGCAGTATTTT
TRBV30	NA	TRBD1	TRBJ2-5	CAWRYRGQETQYF	TGTGCCTGGAGATACAGGGGACAAGAGACCCAGTACTTC
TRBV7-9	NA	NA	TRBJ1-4	CASSLVGEKLFF	TGTGCCAGCAGCTTAGTAGGGGAAAAACTGTTTTTT
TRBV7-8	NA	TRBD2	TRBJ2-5	CASSSLTGGETQYF	TGTGCCAGCAGCTCCCTTACCGGGGGGGAGACCCAGTACTTC
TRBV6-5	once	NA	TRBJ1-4	CASSYIRGPNEKLFF	TGTGCCAGCAGTTATATCAGGGGACCTAATGAAAAACTGTTTTTT
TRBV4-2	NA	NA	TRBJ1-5	CASSQEWGSNQPQHF	TGTGCCAGCAGCCAAGAATGGGGTAGTAATCAGCCCCAGCATTTT
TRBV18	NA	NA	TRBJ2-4	CASSPLRAAAENIQYF	TGTGCCAGCTCACCGCTTCGTGCAGCAGCCGAAAACATTCAGTACTTC
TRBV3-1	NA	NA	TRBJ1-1	CASSQGFSREAFF	TGTGCCAGCAGCCAAGGATTCTCGCGAGAAGCTTTCTTT
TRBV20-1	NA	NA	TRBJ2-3	CSASASRADTQYF	TGCAGTGCTAGCGCCTCACGGGCGGATACGCAGTATTTT
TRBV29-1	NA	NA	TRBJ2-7	CSVTAGTYEQYF	TGCAGCGTGACCGCTGGGACCTACGAGCAGTACTTC
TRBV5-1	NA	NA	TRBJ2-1	CASSSRQTSYNEQFF	TGCGCCAGCAGCTCCCGACAGACTTCCTACAATGAGCAGTTCTTC
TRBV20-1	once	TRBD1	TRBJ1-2	CSASSGTANYGYTF	TGCAGTGCTAGTTCCGGGACAGCTAACTATGGCTACACCTTC
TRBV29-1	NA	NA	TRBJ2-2	CSVEVRGVATNTGELFF	TGCAGCGTTGAAGTGAGGGGGGTAGCTACAAACACCGGGGAGCTGTTTTTT
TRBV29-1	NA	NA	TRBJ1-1	CSVWTAMNTEAFF	TGCAGCGTTTGGACAGCTATGAACACTGAAGCTTTCTTT
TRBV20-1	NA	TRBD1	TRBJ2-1	CSIDRGVYNEQFF	TGCAGCATCGACAGGGGGGTTTACAATGAGCAGTTCTTC
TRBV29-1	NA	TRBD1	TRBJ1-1	CSVEKFSGGGSTEAFF	TGCAGCGTTGAAAAGTTCTCAGGGGGCGGGAGCACTGAAGCTTTCTTT
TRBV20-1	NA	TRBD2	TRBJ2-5	CSARELAGPSGETQYF	TGCAGTGCTAGAGAGCTAGCGGGGCCTTCGGGGGAGACCCAGTACTTC
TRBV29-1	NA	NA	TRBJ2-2	CSVGGGGNGELFF	TGCAGCGTTGGCGGAGGGGGCAACGGGGAGCTGTTTTTT
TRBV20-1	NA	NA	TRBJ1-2	CSARPPYGYTF	TGCAGTGCCCGACCCCCTTATGGCTACACCTTC
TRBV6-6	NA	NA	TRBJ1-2	CASMVPQVDYTF	TGTGCCAGCATGGTCCCGCAGGTAGACTACACCTTC
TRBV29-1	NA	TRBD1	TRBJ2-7	CSGWGTGGGSYEQYF	TGCAGCGGCTGGGGGACAGGGGGCGGAAGCTACGAGCAGTACTTC